This T cell receptor (beta chain) derives from a study of blood T cell repertoires in COVID-19. Per the germline V gene, CDR1 is MNHEY and CDR2 is SMNVEV (reference sequence). V lost 6 bases to trimming and J lost 7 bases, with 9 bases between them. This CDR3 has 11 amino acids. Assay used: immunoSEQ multiplex PCR; TCRdb lists only in-frame clones, some missing. The sample has 8,000 to 8,500 clones; about 87% are singletons. The rearrangement joins TRBV27 to TRBJ2-5; no clear D gene. Sequencing used peripheral blood. The receptor was isolated from a human donor in a cohort sampled during active COVID-19. The CDR3: CASRIGWTQYF. The DNA of the CDR3 is TGTGCCAGCAGGATCGGGTGGACCCAGTACTTC.